This TCR beta chain was captured in a study of glioma-infiltrating T cells after dendritic cell vaccination. V was clipped by 6 bases and J by 2 bases, with 14 bases between them. CDR3 length: 15 residues. CDR1 is MNHNY and CDR2 is SVGAGI in the germline V gene (reference sequence). Using immunoSEQ multiplex PCR, the repertoire was profiled, and TCRdb retains in-frame clones only, with some absent. The repertoire holds more than 100,000 clones, with roughly 76% as singletons. The material sequenced was blood, taken before dendritic cell vaccination. The sequence was collected from a human donor with glioblastoma. The chain employs TRBV6-6 and TRBJ1-5; no clear D gene. The CDR3, as DNA: TGTGCCAGCAGCCTTGTAAGCCCGCGCAATCAGCCCCAGCATTTT. Amino acid sequence: CASSLVSPRNQPQHF.